This T cell receptor beta chain is drawn from a study of T cell responses to AZD1222 COVID-19 vaccine. Turning to the study itself: Pooled in the analysis were second doses at about 4 or about 12 weeks. Whole-study findings and limits: There were vaccine-associated CD4 TCRs across spike, dominant at 160-218 and 743-854. After two AZD1222 doses, spike-specific TCR breadth and depth rose versus day 0.

Per germline, CDR1 SGHVS and CDR2 FNYEAQ. V was cut by 8 bases and J by 0 bases, with 14 bases left in between. The CDR3 has 15 residues. Generated by immunoSEQ multiplex PCR, the TCRdb table keeps only in-frame clones and is missing some. The sample consists of roughly 80,000 clones, roughly 90% of them appearing once. Concerning this clone: No antigen is known for it.

The source of this sequence is an adult in good health. The specimen was peripheral blood, collected on day 0 of AZD1222 vaccination. The chain links TRBV7-6 to TRBJ1-3; D is perhaps TRBD1 (6 bases). The CDR3 nucleotides read TGTGCCAGCGCCCCACAGACAGGCTCTGGAAACACCATATATTTT. Protein product: CASAPQTGSGNTIYF.